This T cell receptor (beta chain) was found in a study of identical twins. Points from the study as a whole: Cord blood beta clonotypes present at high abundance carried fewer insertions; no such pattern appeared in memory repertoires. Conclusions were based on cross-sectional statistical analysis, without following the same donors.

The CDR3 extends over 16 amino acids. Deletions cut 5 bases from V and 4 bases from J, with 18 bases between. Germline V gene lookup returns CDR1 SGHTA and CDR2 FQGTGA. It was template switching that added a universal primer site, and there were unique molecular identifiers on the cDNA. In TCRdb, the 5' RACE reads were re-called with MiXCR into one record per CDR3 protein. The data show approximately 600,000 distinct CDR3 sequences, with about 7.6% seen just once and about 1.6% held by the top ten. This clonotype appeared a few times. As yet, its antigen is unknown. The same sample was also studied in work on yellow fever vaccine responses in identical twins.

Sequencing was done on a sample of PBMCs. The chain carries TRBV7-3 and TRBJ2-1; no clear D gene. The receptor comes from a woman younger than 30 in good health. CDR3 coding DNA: TGTGCCAGCAGCCCCTCTCTTAGGCCCCCGTACAATGAGCAGTTCTTC. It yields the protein CASSPSLRPPYNEQFF.